The 16 T cell receptor beta chains below come from one sample, sequenced in a study of shared T cell receptors in the human thymus. The protocol was immunoSEQ multiplex PCR, while the TCRdb copy is restricted to in-frame clones and leaves out a portion. The repertoire has roughly 560,000 clones, approximately 78% of them found once; the top ten carry about 0.013%. In addition, the sample was reused for a study of human thymus T cells.

Sequenced sample: thymocytes. The receptors originated from a boy in the first two years of life with a congenital heart defect.

The chain carries TRBV6-1 and TRBJ2-7; D may be TRBD2 (6 bases). Germline CDR1 and CDR2: MNHNS and SASEGT. This CDR3 has 11 residues. V lost 8 bases to trimming and J lost 8 bases, with 13 bases between them. The CDR3 spells CASPFGGKQYF. The CDR3 nucleotides are TGTGCCAGCCCCTTTGGAGGGAAGCAGTACTTC.

This rearrangement joins TRBV7-2 to TRBJ2-7, with 10 bases matching TRBD1. V was clipped by 5 bases and J by 2 bases; unmatched bases: 6. This CDR3 region has 15 residues. CDR1 is SGHTA, CDR2 FQGNSA, per germline. The DNA of the CDR3 is TGTGCCAGCAGCCTAGGGACAGGGGACCCCTACGAGCAGTACTTC. This translates into CASSLGTGDPYEQYF.

The chain joins TRBV28 to TRBJ1-5; perhaps TRBD1 as D (5 bases). The length of the CDR3 is 13 residues. CDR1 MDHEN and CDR2 SYDVKM come from the germline V gene. The V gene lost 8 bases and the J gene lost 4 bases, with 12 bases spanning the gap. The CDR3, as DNA: TGTGCCAGCTCGGGGGGTCAAAATCAGCCCCAGCATTTT. Its protein is CASSGGQNQPQHF.

The J gene is TRBJ2-7, the V gene TRBV19; possibly TRBD1 for D (5 bases). CDR3 length: 13 residues. From germline, CDR1 is LNHDA and CDR2 SQIVND (reference sequence). Trimming left V 5 bases short and J 2 bases short, with 10 bases between. CDR3 in amino acids: CASSPQGPYEQYF. Written as DNA, the CDR3 is TGTGCCAGTAGTCCGCAGGGCCCCTACGAGCAGTACTTC.

DNA of the CDR3: TGTGCCAGCAGTGAATCCCGGACTAGCGGTCAAGAGACCCAGTACTTC. It translates to CASSESRTSGQETQYF. The V gene is TRBV25-1, the J gene TRBJ2-5, with 10 bases that match TRBD2. The CDR3 has 16 amino acids. Per germline, CDR1 MGHDK and CDR2 SYGVNS. J gave up 2 bases and V 1 base, and 4 bases lay outside the gene matches.

The rearrangement links TRBV2 to TRBJ2-1; TRBD2 agrees at 11 bases. The junction had 8 bases not matched to a gene; V was cut back by 6 bases and J by 7 bases. This CDR3 spans 15 amino acids. Germline V gene lookup returns CDR1 SNHLY and CDR2 FYNNEI. The CDR3 coding sequence is TGTGCCAGCAGGACCGGGACTAGCGGCATAAATGAGCAGTTCTTC. This codes for CASRTGTSGINEQFF.

The sample holds a few counts of this clone. The CDR3 loop is CSARDRGLSETQYF. Written as DNA, the CDR3 is TGCAGCGCCCGTGACAGGGGGCTATCGGAGACCCAGTACTTC. V usage is TRBV29-1 and J usage is TRBJ2-5; 10 bases match TRBD1. The germline CDR1 and CDR2 sequences are SQVTM and ANQGSEA. This CDR3 spans 14 amino acids. Trimming took 7 bases from V and 5 from J; bases not matched to a gene: 10.

The chain recombines TRBV20-1 with TRBJ2-7; D remains ambiguous. Germline V gene sequence: CDR1 DFQATT, CDR2 SNEGSKA (reference sequence). V was trimmed by 3 bases and J by 6 bases, leaving 9 bases between them. The CDR3 extends over 11 amino acids. Here the CDR3 DNA reads TGCAGTGCTAGTCGGGTCGGCGAGCAGTACTTC. It encodes CSASRVGEQYF.

This clone was counted only a few times. The V gene is TRBV28, the J gene TRBJ2-4, with 7 bases lining up with TRBD2. Germline assignment: CDR1 MDHEN and CDR2 SYDVKM. This CDR3 region has 19 residues. Trimming removed 2 bases from V and 1 base from J; junction bases left unmatched: 14. This CDR3 reads CASSLTPEGLNEAKNIQYF. As DNA, the CDR3 is TGTGCCAGCAGTTTAACGCCCGAGGGACTAAACGAGGCCAAAAACATTCAGTACTTC.

The chain employs TRBV19 and TRBJ1-2; TRBD1 might be the D (5 bases). The CDR3 extends over 14 amino acids. The V and J ends lost 1 base and 5 bases respectively, with 11 bases between them. Germline lookup yields CDR1 LNHDA and CDR2 SQIVND (reference sequence). As DNA, the CDR3 is TGTGCCAGTAGTATAGGGGCCGGGGGTTATGGCTACACCTTC. Translating it yields CASSIGAGGYGYTF.

The chain recombines TRBV5-6 with TRBJ2-7; D remains unclear. Per germline, CDR1 SGHDT and CDR2 YYEEEE. Trimming took off 0 bases at V and 1 base at J, with 14 bases between the two ends. This CDR3 region has 16 residues. CDR3: CASSLEMSELSYEQYF. The CDR3 DNA reads TGTGCCAGCAGCTTGGAGATGTCAGAACTATCCTACGAGCAGTACTTC.

The genes are TRBV6-5 and TRBJ1-3, with D possibly being TRBD1 (6 bases). With 7 bases removed from V and 4 bases from J, the gap between germline ends came to 11 bases. Germline V gene lookup returns CDR1 MNHEY and CDR2 SVGAGI. CDR3 length: 13 residues. The CDR3 loop reads CASIPGTGNTIYF. CDR3 bases: TGTGCCAGCATTCCCGGGACAGGAAACACCATATATTTT.

V is TRBV9 and J is TRBJ2-1; D ambiguous. V lost 3 bases to trimming and J lost 7 bases, with 11 bases between them. The germline CDR1 and CDR2 sequences are SGDLS and YYNGEE. The CDR3 length is 13 residues. The CDR3 nucleotides read TGTGCCAGCAGCGGACTCTCCTGGAATGAGCAGTTCTTC. Amino acids: CASSGLSWNEQFF.

J is TRBJ2-5 and V is TRBV19; D might be TRBD2 (6 bases). Germline V lookup: CDR1 LNHDA, CDR2 SQIVND (reference sequence). V was cut by 5 bases and J by 7 bases, with 11 bases left in between. The CDR3 extends over 12 amino acids. The CDR3 region is CASSVSGGTQYF. Written as DNA, the CDR3 is TGTGCCAGTAGTGTCTCCGGGGGGACCCAGTACTTC. The full variable domain, its missing parts supplied by reference TRBV19 and TRBJ2-5, is DGGITQSPKYLFRKEGQNVTLSCEQNLNHDAMYWYRQDPGQGLRLIYYSQIVNDFQKGDIAEGYSVSREKKESFPLTVTSAQKNPTAFYLCASSVSGGTQYFGPGTRLLVL.

The chain links TRBV4-1 to TRBJ2-1; D gene ambiguous. This CDR3 has 12 amino acids. The ends were cut back, 6 bases at V and 5 bases at J, with 8 bases in the middle. Germline-derived CDR1 and CDR2 are MGHRA and YSYEKL. This CDR3 is CASSQIDNEQFF. The CDR3 region has the DNA TGCGCCAGCAGTCAAATCGACAATGAGCAGTTCTTC.

The rearrangement links TRBV25-1 to TRBJ2-3, with a possible D match to TRBD2 (5 bases). This CDR3 has 14 residues. Trimming stripped 3 bases from V and 1 base from J, with 8 bases between. Germline lookup yields CDR1 MGHDK and CDR2 SYGVNS. CDR3 sequence reads: CASSERAGTDTQYF. In nucleotides, the CDR3 is TGTGCCAGCAGTGAGCGGGCGGGCACAGATACGCAGTATTTT.